The rows below give T cell receptor beta chains drawn from one sample of a study of CD8+ T cells in alopecia areata. TCRdb keeps only in-frame clones here, not all; method: immunoSEQ multiplex PCR. The data contain 150,000 to 200,000 clones, around three fifths of them seen just once; the ten biggest clones take up approximately 0.9%. Sequences were derived from CD4+ T cells sorted from blood, sampled at week 4, from a patient treated with tofacitinib. Receptors were obtained from a human donor with alopecia areata. Each CDR3 is given with its conserved first and last residue. A D gene is named only where the DNA matches it firmly. Clone size is stated in some rows and not others, as once, few, many or a class when expanded.

CDR3 protein: CASSHPGSNEKLFF
CDR3 DNA: TGCGCCAGCAGCCATCCGGGATCTAATGAAAAACTGTTTTTT
D gene: .
clone size: .
V gene: TRBV4-1
J gene: TRBJ1-4

CDR3 protein: CASSQEIPHEQYF
CDR3 DNA: TGCGCCAGCAGCCAAGAAATCCCCCACGAGCAGTACTTC
D gene: .
clone size: .
V gene: TRBV4-3
J gene: TRBJ2-7

CDR3 protein: CASSVGTSMNTEAFF
CDR3 DNA: TGTGCCAGCAGTGTAGGGACGTCTATGAACACTGAAGCTTTCTTT
D gene: .
clone size: .
V gene: TRBV6-1
J gene: TRBJ1-1

CDR3 protein: CASSLDGSHPETQYF
CDR3 DNA: TGTGCCAGCAGCTTAGACGGCTCCCACCCAGAGACCCAGTACTTC
D gene: .
clone size: .
V gene: TRBV13
J gene: TRBJ2-5

CDR3 protein: CASSSRGGNQPQHF
CDR3 DNA: TGTGCCAGCAGCTCCAGGGGCGGCAATCAGCCCCAGCATTTT
D gene: .
clone size: few
V gene: TRBV7-2
J gene: TRBJ1-5

CDR3 protein: CASSLERRGDTQYF
CDR3 DNA: TGTGCCAGCAGTCTTGAGCGACGGGGAGATACGCAGTATTTT
D gene: .
clone size: .
V gene: TRBV25-1
J gene: TRBJ2-3

CDR3 protein: CAWVSMRANTEAFF
CDR3 DNA: TGTGCCTGGGTTTCCATGAGAGCAAACACTGAAGCTTTCTTT
D gene: .
clone size: .
V gene: TRBV30
J gene: TRBJ1-1

CDR3 protein: CASSASGTSGYTF
CDR3 DNA: TGTGCCAGCTCAGCTTCCGGGACGAGTGGCTACACCTTC
D gene: .
clone size: .
V gene: TRBV18
J gene: TRBJ1-2

CDR3 protein: CAWTSQRVVDTQYF
CDR3 DNA: TGTGCCTGGACGTCCCAGAGGGTGGTGGATACGCAGTATTTT
D gene: .
clone size: .
V gene: TRBV30
J gene: TRBJ2-3

CDR3 protein: CASSAVSRTDTQYF
CDR3 DNA: TGTGCCAGCAGCGCGGTCTCCCGGACAGATACGCAGTATTTT
D gene: .
clone size: .
V gene: TRBV7-2
J gene: TRBJ2-3

CDR3 protein: CASSSSRDSRPYEQYF
CDR3 DNA: TGTGCCAGCAGCTCCTCCCGGGACAGCCGCCCCTACGAGCAGTACTTC
D gene: TRBD1
clone size: few
V gene: TRBV11-1
J gene: TRBJ2-7

CDR3 protein: CASSLSGRAPETQYF
CDR3 DNA: TGCGCCAGCTCCCTCTCCGGCAGGGCTCCGGAGACCCAGTACTTC
D gene: .
clone size: .
V gene: TRBV5-1
J gene: TRBJ2-5

CDR3 protein: CASDRGSYNEQFF
CDR3 DNA: TGTGCCTCGGACAGGGGCTCCTACAATGAGCAGTTCTTC
D gene: TRBD1
clone size: .
V gene: TRBV30
J gene: TRBJ2-1

CDR3 protein: CASSFRQAEAFF
CDR3 DNA: TGTGCCAGCAGTTTCCGGCAGGCTGAAGCTTTCTTT
D gene: .
clone size: .
V gene: TRBV28
J gene: TRBJ1-1

CDR3 protein: CASSSSYSSYNEQFF
CDR3 DNA: TGTGCCAGCAGCTCAAGCTACTCCTCCTACAATGAGCAGTTCTTC
D gene: .
clone size: .
V gene: TRBV7-2
J gene: TRBJ2-1

CDR3 protein: CASSQAGQVYNEQFF
CDR3 DNA: TGCGCCAGCAGCCAAGCGGGACAGGTCTACAATGAGCAGTTCTTC
D gene: TRBD1
clone size: few
V gene: TRBV4-1
J gene: TRBJ2-1

CDR3 protein: CASSVEGETQYF
CDR3 DNA: TGTGCCAGCAGCGTGGAGGGGGAGACCCAGTACTTC
D gene: .
clone size: .
V gene: TRBV9
J gene: TRBJ2-5

CDR3 protein: CAWRTRDGTSYEQYF
CDR3 DNA: TGTGCCTGGAGGACCCGGGACGGCACGTCCTACGAGCAGTACTTC
D gene: .
clone size: .
V gene: TRBV30
J gene: TRBJ2-7

CDR3 protein: CASSFTQGNQPQHF
CDR3 DNA: TGTGCCAGCAGTTTTACACAGGGCAATCAGCCCCAGCATTTT
D gene: .
clone size: few
V gene: TRBV27
J gene: TRBJ1-5

CDR3 protein: CASGTGGRNGYTF
CDR3 DNA: TGTGCCTCCGGGACAGGGGGTCGGAATGGCTACACCTTC
D gene: TRBD1
clone size: few
V gene: TRBV30
J gene: TRBJ1-2

CDR3 protein: CASSAGPGHFNSPLHF
CDR3 DNA: TGTGCCAGCAGCGCGGGACCGGGACATTTCAATTCACCCCTCCACTTT
D gene: .
clone size: .
V gene: TRBV9
J gene: TRBJ1-6

CDR3 protein: CAWSEGTGGQPQHF
CDR3 DNA: TGTGCCTGGAGTGAGGGGACAGGGGGTCAGCCCCAGCATTTT
D gene: TRBD1
clone size: .
V gene: TRBV30
J gene: TRBJ1-5

CDR3 protein: CASSVDSRDYGYTF
CDR3 DNA: TGTGCCAGCAGCGTAGATAGCAGGGACTATGGCTACACCTTC
D gene: .
clone size: .
V gene: TRBV9
J gene: TRBJ1-2

CDR3 protein: CASSYQYQETQYF
CDR3 DNA: TGTGCTAGCAGCTACCAGTACCAAGAGACCCAGTACTTC
D gene: .
clone size: .
V gene: TRBV7-7
J gene: TRBJ2-5

CDR3 protein: CSVTFNLGELFF
CDR3 DNA: TGCAGCGTTACCTTTAACCTCGGGGAGCTGTTTTTT
D gene: .
clone size: .
V gene: TRBV29-1
J gene: TRBJ2-2

CDR3 protein: CASSSQLSYEQYF
CDR3 DNA: TGTGCCAGCAGCTCCCAGCTATCCTACGAGCAGTACTTC
D gene: .
clone size: .
V gene: TRBV14
J gene: TRBJ2-7

CDR3 protein: CSVEDSGSEQFF
CDR3 DNA: TGCAGCGTTGAAGATAGCGGGTCGGAGCAGTTCTTC
D gene: TRBD2
clone size: .
V gene: TRBV29-1
J gene: TRBJ2-1

CDR3 protein: CASSYQGNQGSEQFF
CDR3 DNA: TGTGCCAGCAGTTACCAAGGGAATCAGGGTTCTGAGCAGTTCTTC
D gene: .
clone size: .
V gene: TRBV6-5
J gene: TRBJ2-1

CDR3 protein: CASSPGAGSTDTQYF
CDR3 DNA: TGTGCCAGCAGCCCCGGGGCGGGAAGCACAGATACGCAGTATTTT
D gene: .
clone size: .
V gene: TRBV7-3
J gene: TRBJ2-3

CDR3 protein: CASSSAGWQSYEQYF
CDR3 DNA: TGCGCCAGCAGCTCAGCAGGGTGGCAGTCCTACGAGCAGTACTTC
D gene: .
clone size: few
V gene: TRBV5-1
J gene: TRBJ2-7

CDR3 protein: CASSLWGTGQGNEKLFF
CDR3 DNA: TGCGCCAGCAGCTTGTGGGGGACCGGACAGGGAAATGAAAAACTGTTTTTT
D gene: TRBD1
clone size: .
V gene: TRBV5-1
J gene: TRBJ1-4

CDR3 protein: CAWSVGRGNQPQHF
CDR3 DNA: TGTGCCTGGAGTGTAGGTAGGGGCAATCAGCCCCAGCATTTT
D gene: .
clone size: .
V gene: TRBV30
J gene: TRBJ1-5

CDR3 protein: CSVRPGPSYEQYF
CDR3 DNA: TGCAGCGTTCGTCCGGGACCTTCCTACGAGCAGTACTTC
D gene: .
clone size: .
V gene: TRBV29-1
J gene: TRBJ2-7

CDR3 protein: CATKGLPDEQYF
CDR3 DNA: TGTGCCACGAAGGGACTACCTGACGAGCAGTACTTC
D gene: TRBD2
clone size: .
V gene: TRBV10-3
J gene: TRBJ2-7

CDR3 protein: CAISGDSYGYTF
CDR3 DNA: TGTGCCATCAGTGGAGACAGCTATGGCTACACCTTC
D gene: .
clone size: .
V gene: TRBV10-3
J gene: TRBJ1-2

CDR3 protein: CASSSWDRGHSPLHF
CDR3 DNA: TGTGCCAGCAGCTCCTGGGACAGGGGACATTCACCCCTCCACTTT
D gene: TRBD1
clone size: .
V gene: TRBV7-9
J gene: TRBJ1-6

CDR3 protein: CASSEAPGAVRTQYF
CDR3 DNA: TGTGCCAGCAGTGAAGCGCCGGGGGCCGTCCGGACCCAGTACTTC
D gene: .
clone size: .
V gene: TRBV2
J gene: TRBJ2-5

CDR3 protein: CAWKKHTEAFF
CDR3 DNA: TGTGCCTGGAAGAAGCACACTGAAGCTTTCTTT
D gene: .
clone size: .
V gene: TRBV30
J gene: TRBJ1-1

CDR3 protein: CASSPLGRLSSYNEQFF
CDR3 DNA: TGTGCCAGCAGCCCCCTGGGACGCTTGAGCTCCTACAATGAGCAGTTCTTC
D gene: .
clone size: .
V gene: TRBV7-9
J gene: TRBJ2-1

CDR3 protein: CSVRRDASPHEQYF
CDR3 DNA: TGCAGCGTTCGCCGGGACGCCAGTCCCCACGAGCAGTACTTC
D gene: .
clone size: .
V gene: TRBV29-1
J gene: TRBJ2-7

CDR3 protein: CASSFRTDTQYF
CDR3 DNA: TGCGCCAGCAGCTTCAGGACAGATACGCAGTATTTT
D gene: .
clone size: .
V gene: TRBV5-1
J gene: TRBJ2-3

CDR3 protein: CASSPGQGYDQPQHF
CDR3 DNA: TGTGCCAGCAGTCCGGGACAGGGTTATGATCAGCCCCAGCATTTT
D gene: TRBD1
clone size: .
V gene: TRBV2
J gene: TRBJ1-5

CDR3 protein: CSVGRQGIFYGYTF
CDR3 DNA: TGCAGCGTTGGCCGACAGGGGATTTTCTATGGCTACACCTTC
D gene: TRBD1
clone size: .
V gene: TRBV29-1
J gene: TRBJ1-2

CDR3 protein: CASSQGEGTQYF
CDR3 DNA: TGCGCCAGCAGTCAAGGGGAGGGGACGCAGTATTTT
D gene: TRBD2
clone size: few
V gene: TRBV23-1
J gene: TRBJ2-3

CDR3 protein: CASSPVFKRPGANVLTF
CDR3 DNA: TGTGCCAGCAGTCCCGTTTTCAAGCGACCTGGGGCCAACGTCCTGACTTTC
D gene: .
clone size: .
V gene: TRBV27
J gene: TRBJ2-6